Below are 7 T cell receptor beta chains sequenced from a single sample in a study of STAT3 mutations in large granular lymphocyte leukemia (dated by TCRdb to the late 2010s). Receptor libraries were prepared by the immunoSEQ multiplex PCR assay. TCRdb took this table from immuneACCESS and kept in-frame rearrangements with V and J called. Such tables lack part of the clones; where checked against another copy, unresolved V genes explain under half of the gap, and the rest is unexplained. In all, the sample holds around 26,000 clones, and 94% of those were seen once. Clones ranked in the top ten supply about 6.8% of the sample. Which antigens these TCRs recognize remains unknown. The paper's findings and limits, for the study overall: At least one immunodominant TCRbeta clonotype was present in every T-LGLL patient, and multiple immunodominant subclonotypes appeared in about half of the T-LGLL patients.

Sequenced input: peripheral blood mononuclear cells. Every receptor here comes from a man between 35 and 55 years old with T-cell large granular lymphocyte leukemia. Some clones in this sample may be carry-over from other donors' samples. The age is the age at diagnosis.

The CDR3 sequence: CASSSWGVAGQETQYF. The CDR3 DNA reads as TGCGCCAGCAGCTCGTGGGGGGTAGCAGGTCAAGAGACCCAGTACTTC. The rearrangement links TRBV5-1 to TRBJ2-5; tentatively, D is TRBD2 (6 bases). The CDR3 is 16 residues long. Trimming cost V 3 bases and J 2 bases, with 17 bases left between them. Looked up from germline, CDR1 is SGHRS and CDR2 is YFSETQ.

This clone was recorded only once. This chain uses TRBV5-6 with TRBJ1-2; D is unresolved. Germline V gene lookup returns CDR1 SGHDT and CDR2 YYEEEE. CDR3 size: 13 residues. V was clipped by 1 base and J by 3 bases, with 7 bases between them. CDR3 loop: CASSLNRDYGYTF. The CDR3 DNA is TGTGCCAGCAGCTTGAACAGAGACTATGGCTACACCTTC.

The gene calls are TRBV4-3 and TRBJ1-1; tentative D call: TRBD1 (5 bases). The germline CDR1 and CDR2 sequences are LGHNA and YSLEER. V lost 0 bases, J lost 3 bases, and 17 bases lay in between. CDR3 size: 17 residues. This chain's CDR3 is CASSQDIWRQGDTEAFF. The DNA for the CDR3 is TGCGCCAGCAGCCAAGATATTTGGCGGCAAGGGGACACTGAAGCTTTCTTT.

This chain uses TRBV11-2 with TRBJ1-1; D perhaps matches TRBD1 (6 bases). The CDR3 is made up of 15 amino acids. Trimming removed 2 bases from V and 0 bases from J, with 10 bases in between. In germline, CDR1 is SGHAT, CDR2 FQNNGV. This CDR3 is CASSLQGQLNTEAFF. The DNA for the CDR3 is TGTGCCAGCAGCTTACAGGGACAATTGAACACTGAAGCTTTCTTT.

Remarks on this clone: Distinct nucleotide sequences in the sample also encode this CDR3. The chain carries TRBV20-1 and TRBJ2-1; D is uncertain. Germline loops: CDR1 DFQATT, CDR2 SNEGSKA (reference sequence). Trimming shortened V by 2 bases and J by 7 bases, and 3 bases separated the two germline ends. The CDR3 has 10 amino acids. For the CDR3, the DNA is TGCAGTGCTAGAAGGAATGAGCAGTTCTTC. It translates to CSARRNEQFF.

The chain is built from TRBV19 and TRBJ2-1; 10 bases align to TRBD1. V shed 4 bases, J shed 9 bases, and the junction held 3 bases outside the gene matches. Germline V CDR1 and CDR2: LNHDA, SQIVND (reference sequence). CDR3 length: 13 amino acids. This CDR3 reads CASSRTGGGEQFF. CDR3 coding DNA: TGTGCCAGTAGTAGGACAGGGGGTGGTGAGCAGTTCTTC.

In its sample, this clone was seen a few times. The rearrangement uses TRBV6-5 and TRBJ2-5; D remains ambiguous. The CDR3 length is 12 residues. The germline V and J ends were trimmed by 2 bases and 8 bases, with 9 bases remaining between them. CDR1 is MNHEY, CDR2 SVGAGI, per germline. CDR3 sequence (DNA): TGTGCCAGCAGTTACGAAGGAGAAACCCAGTACTTC. Amino acids: CASSYEGETQYF.